Sequencing of this TCR beta chain was carried out in a study of T cell responses to AZD1222 COVID-19 vaccine. Assay: immunoSEQ multiplex PCR; the TCRdb copy retains only in-frame clones and omits some. The sample has 150,000 or so clones, roughly 90% seen once. Germline CDR1 and CDR2: MDHEN and SYDVKM. The CDR3 extends over 13 amino acids. V was cut by 2 bases and J by 5 bases, with 7 bases left in between. The sequencing here drew on peripheral blood, taken 28 days after the second AZD1222 dose. This chain joins TRBV28 and TRBJ1-5; no clear D gene. This clonotype originated in an adult who received the AZD1222 COVID-19 vaccine. CDR3 DNA sequence: TGTGCCAGCAGTTTACTGTCGTATCAGCCCCAGCATTTT. The encoded protein is CASSLLSYQPQHF.